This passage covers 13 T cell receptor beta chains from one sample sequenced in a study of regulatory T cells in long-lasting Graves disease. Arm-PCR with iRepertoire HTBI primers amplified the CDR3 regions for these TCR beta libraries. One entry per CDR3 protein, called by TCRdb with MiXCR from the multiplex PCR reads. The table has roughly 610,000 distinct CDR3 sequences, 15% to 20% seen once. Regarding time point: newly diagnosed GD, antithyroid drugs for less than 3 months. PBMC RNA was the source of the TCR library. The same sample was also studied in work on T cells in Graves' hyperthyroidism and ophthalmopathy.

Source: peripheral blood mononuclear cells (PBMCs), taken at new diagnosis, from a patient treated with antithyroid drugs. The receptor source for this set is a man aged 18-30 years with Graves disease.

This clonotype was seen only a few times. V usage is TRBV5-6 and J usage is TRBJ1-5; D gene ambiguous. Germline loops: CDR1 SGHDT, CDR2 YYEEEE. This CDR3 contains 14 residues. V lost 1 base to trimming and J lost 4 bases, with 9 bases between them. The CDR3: CASSLHGRNQPQHF. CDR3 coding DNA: TGTGCCAGCAGCTTGCATGGGAGGAATCAGCCCCAGCATTTT.

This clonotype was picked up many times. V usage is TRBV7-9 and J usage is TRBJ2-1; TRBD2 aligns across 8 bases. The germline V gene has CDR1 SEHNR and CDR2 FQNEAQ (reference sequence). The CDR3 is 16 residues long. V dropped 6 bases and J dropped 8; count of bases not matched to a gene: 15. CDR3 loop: CASRDLGREAKDEQFF. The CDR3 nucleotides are TGTGCCAGCAGGGACCTGGGGCGGGAGGCTAAGGATGAGCAGTTCTTC.

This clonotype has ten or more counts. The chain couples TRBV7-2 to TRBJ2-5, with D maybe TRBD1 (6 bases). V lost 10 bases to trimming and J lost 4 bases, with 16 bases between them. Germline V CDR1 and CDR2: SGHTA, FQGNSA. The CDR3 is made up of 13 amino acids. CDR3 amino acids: CATSARGGETQYF. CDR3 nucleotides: TGTGCCACCTCAGCCCGAGGGGGAGAGACCCAGTACTTC. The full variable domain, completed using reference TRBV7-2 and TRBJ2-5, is GAGVSQSPSNKVTEKGKDVELRCDPISGHTALYWYRQSLGQGLEFLIYFQGNSAPDKSGLPSDRFSAERTGGSVSTLTIQRTQQEDSAVYLCATSARGGETQYFGPGTRLLVL.

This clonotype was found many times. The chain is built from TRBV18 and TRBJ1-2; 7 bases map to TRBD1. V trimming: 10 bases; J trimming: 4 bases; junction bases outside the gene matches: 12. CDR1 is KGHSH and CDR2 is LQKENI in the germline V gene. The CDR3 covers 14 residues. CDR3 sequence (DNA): TGTGCCACCTCGAAACAGGGGTCTGGCTATGGCTACACCTTC. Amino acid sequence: CATSKQGSGYGYTF.

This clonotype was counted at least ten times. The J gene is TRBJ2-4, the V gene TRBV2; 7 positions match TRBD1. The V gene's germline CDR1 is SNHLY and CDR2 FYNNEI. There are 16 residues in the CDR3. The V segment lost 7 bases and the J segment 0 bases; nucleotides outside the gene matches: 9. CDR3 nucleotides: TGTGCCAGCAACGAGCCACAGGGGACAGCCAAAAACATTCAGTACTTC. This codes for CASNEPQGTAKNIQYF.

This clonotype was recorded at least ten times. The CDR3 region is CASSFDRRTEAFF. CDR3 DNA: TGTGCCAGCAGCTTCGACAGACGTACTGAAGCTTTCTTT. The gene calls are TRBV27 and TRBJ1-1; D perhaps matches TRBD1 (5 bases). Germline loops: CDR1 MNHEY, CDR2 SMNVEV (reference sequence). The CDR3 is made up of 13 amino acids. The V and J ends lost 6 bases and 5 bases respectively, with 13 bases between them.

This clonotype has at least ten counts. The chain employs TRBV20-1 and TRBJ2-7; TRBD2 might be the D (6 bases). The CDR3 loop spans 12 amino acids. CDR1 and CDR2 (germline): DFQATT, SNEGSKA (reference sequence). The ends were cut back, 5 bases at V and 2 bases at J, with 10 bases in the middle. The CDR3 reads CSAWDFTYEQYF. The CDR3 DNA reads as TGCAGTGCTTGGGACTTTACCTACGAGCAGTACTTC.

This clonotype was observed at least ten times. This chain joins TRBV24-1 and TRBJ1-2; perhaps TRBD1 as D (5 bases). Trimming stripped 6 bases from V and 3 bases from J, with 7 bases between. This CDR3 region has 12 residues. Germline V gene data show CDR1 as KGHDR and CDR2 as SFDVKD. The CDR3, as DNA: TGTGCCACCAGTACAGGAGACTATGGCTACACCTTC. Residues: CATSTGDYGYTF.

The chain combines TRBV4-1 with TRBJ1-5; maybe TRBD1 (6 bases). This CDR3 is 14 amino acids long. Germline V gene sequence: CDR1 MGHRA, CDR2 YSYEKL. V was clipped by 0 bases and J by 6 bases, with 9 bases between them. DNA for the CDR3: TGCGCCAGCAGCCAAGAACAGGGCGGTCAGCCCCAGCATTTT. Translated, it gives CASSQEQGGQPQHF.

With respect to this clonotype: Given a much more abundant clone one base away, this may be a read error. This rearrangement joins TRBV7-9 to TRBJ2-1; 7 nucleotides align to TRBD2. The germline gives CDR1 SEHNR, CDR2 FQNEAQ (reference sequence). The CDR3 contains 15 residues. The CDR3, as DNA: TGTACCAGCTGCACTGGCGGGAGCCCGATCAATGAGCAGTTCTTC. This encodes CTSCTGGSPINEQFF.

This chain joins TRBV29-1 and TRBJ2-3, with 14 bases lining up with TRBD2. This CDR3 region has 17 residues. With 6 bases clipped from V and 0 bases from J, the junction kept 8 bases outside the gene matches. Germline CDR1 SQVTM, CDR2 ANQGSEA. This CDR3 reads CSVVGLAGGVSTDTQYF. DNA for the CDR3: TGCAGCGTCGTTGGACTAGCGGGAGGTGTGAGCACAGATACGCAGTATTTT.

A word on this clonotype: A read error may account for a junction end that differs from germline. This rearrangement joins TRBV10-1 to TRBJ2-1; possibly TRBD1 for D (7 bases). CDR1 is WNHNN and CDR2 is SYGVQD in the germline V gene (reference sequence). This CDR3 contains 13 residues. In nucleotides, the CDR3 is TGCGCCAGCGGTGACCAGGGGGGCAATGAGCAGTTCTTC. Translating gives CASGDQGGNEQFF.

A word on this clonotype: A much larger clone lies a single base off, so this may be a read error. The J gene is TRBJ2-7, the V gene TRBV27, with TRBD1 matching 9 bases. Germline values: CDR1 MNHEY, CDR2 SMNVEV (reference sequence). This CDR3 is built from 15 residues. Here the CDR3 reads CVSSLQGQGPYEQYF. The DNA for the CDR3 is TGTGTCAGCAGTTTACAGGGACAGGGCCCCTACGAGCAGTACTTC.